A single sample is the source of the 24 T cell receptor beta chains below, sequenced in a study of T cells after yellow fever vaccination. TCRdb reprocessed the 5' RACE reads via MiXCR and lists one record per CDR3 protein. Of about 550,000 distinct CDR3 sequences in the sample, 19% were seen once. The sample here was PBMCs, taken 15 days after the yellow fever booster vaccination. These receptors came from a man between 25 and 39 years old who received the YFV17D yellow fever vaccine.

This clonotype was recorded a few times. The genes are TRBV7-9 and TRBJ2-1; TRBD2 aligns across 8 bases. V shed 5 bases and J 7 bases; nucleotides not matched to a gene: 10. CDR1 and CDR2 (germline): SEHNR, FQNEAQ (reference sequence). This CDR3 has 15 residues. CDR3 nucleotides: TGTGCCAGCAGCATTCTGGCGGGAGGAAGTAATGAGCAGTTCTTC. Translated: CASSILAGGSNEQFF.

This clonotype appeared a few times. The chain recombines TRBV6-5 with TRBJ2-5, with a tentative D call TRBD2 (6 bases). The CDR3 runs to 12 residues. Between the trimmed V and J ends, which lost 7 bases and 7 bases, there was a span of 13 bases. From germline, CDR1 is MNHEY and CDR2 SVGAGI. DNA for the CDR3: TGTGCCAGCATAGGGTTGGGGGGGACCCAGTACTTC. It codes for CASIGLGGTQYF.

This clonotype has just a few counts. The chain links TRBV2 to TRBJ2-5, with D tentatively TRBD1 (6 bases). This CDR3 has 11 residues. V was cut by 7 bases and J by 9 bases, with 12 bases left in between. In germline, CDR1 is SNHLY, CDR2 FYNNEI. As DNA, the CDR3 is TGTGCCAGCACCATGAGACAGGCCCAGTACTTC. Encoded protein: CASTMRQAQYF.

V gene TRBV28 combines with J gene TRBJ2-7; tentatively, D is TRBD1 (5 bases). The CDR3 is made up of 12 amino acids. V was cut by 3 bases and J by 6 bases, with 9 bases left in between. Germline V gene lookup returns CDR1 MDHEN and CDR2 SYDVKM. The CDR3 sequence is CASSFGRGEQYF. DNA of the CDR3: TGTGCCAGCAGTTTCGGAAGGGGCGAGCAGTACTTC.

The chain uses TRBV18 and TRBJ2-1, with D perhaps being TRBD1 or TRBD2 (6 bases each). Trimming shortened V by 3 bases and J by 0 bases, and 15 bases separated the two germline ends. Germline V gene sequence: CDR1 KGHSH, CDR2 LQKENI. The CDR3 is 17 residues long. The CDR3 protein is CASSPTGGELSYNEQFF. CDR3 nucleotide sequence: TGTGCCAGCTCACCCACCGGGGGCGAGCTCTCCTACAATGAGCAGTTCTTC.

The genes are TRBV4-3 and TRBJ2-7; D possibly corresponds to TRBD2 (6 bases). The CDR3 sequence is 15 residues long. CDR1 and CDR2 from the germline V gene are LGHNA and YSLEER. V was trimmed by 3 bases and J by 3 bases, leaving 15 bases between them. The chain's CDR3 is CASSHIGSSLYEQYF. The CDR3 bases are TGCGCCAGCAGCCATATCGGGAGTTCTCTCTACGAGCAGTACTTC.

In its sample, this clonotype was seen many times. J is TRBJ2-6 and V is TRBV20-1; D is ambiguous. V was cut by 3 bases and J by 1 base, with 7 bases left in between. The V gene's germline CDR1 is DFQATT and CDR2 SNEGSKA (reference sequence). The CDR3 has 14 amino acids. The DNA for the CDR3 is TGCAGTGCTAGGGCGTGGTCTGGGGCCAACGTCCTGACTTTC. This translates into CSARAWSGANVLTF.

In its sample, this clonotype was seen a few times. The V call is TRBV30, the J call TRBJ1-2; a possible D gene is TRBD1 (5 bases). V shed 7 bases and J shed 4 bases, with 16 bases lying between them. The CDR3 spans 13 residues. In germline, CDR1 is GTSNPN, CDR2 SVGIG (reference sequence). CDR3 bases: TGTGCCTCTGGGGGGGAATCCGGCTATGGCTACACCTTC. Its translation: CASGGESGYGYTF.

This clonotype was detected only a few times. The chain couples TRBV6-5 to TRBJ1-5, with 9 bases fitting TRBD1. V shed 0 bases, J shed 7 bases, and the junction held 4 bases outside the gene matches. From germline, CDR1 is MNHEY and CDR2 SVGAGI. CDR3 length equals 15 residues. The CDR3 sequence: CASSYSSGQGQPQHF. The CDR3 DNA sequence: TGTGCCAGCAGTTACTCGTCGGGACAGGGCCAGCCCCAGCATTTT.

Only a few counts were recorded for this clonotype. The rearrangement uses TRBV19 and TRBJ1-5; TRBD1 matches at 8 bases. Germline V gene sequence: CDR1 LNHDA, CDR2 SQIVND (reference sequence). The trim removed 5 bases at V and 7 bases at J, leaving 10 bases unmatched. This CDR3 comprises 15 residues. The CDR3 spells CASSVYGQGEQPQHF. CDR3 bases: TGTGCCAGTAGTGTATATGGACAGGGTGAACAGCCCCAGCATTTT.

This clonotype was seen more than once but under ten times. The chain uses TRBV20-1 and TRBJ2-1, with D possibly TRBD1 on 6 matching bases. CDR1 and CDR2 from the germline V gene are DFQATT and SNEGSKA (reference sequence). CDR3 length equals 15 residues. V lost 6 bases and J lost 3, with 18 bases in between. In nucleotides, the CDR3 is TGCAGTGCAACCCCACAGGGTCGAAGCTACAATGAGCAGTTCTTC. Protein: CSATPQGRSYNEQFF.

This clonotype was seen only a few times. This chain's CDR3 is CASSRTGTNYEQYF. The CDR3 DNA reads TGTGCCAGCAGCCGTACCGGGACAAACTACGAGCAGTACTTC. V and J are TRBV11-2 and TRBJ2-7; D may be TRBD1 (6 bases). In germline, CDR1 is SGHAT, CDR2 FQNNGV. V was clipped by 5 bases and J by 3 bases, with 14 bases between them. The CDR3 totals 14 residues.

The rearrangement uses TRBV10-3 and TRBJ2-5, with D tentatively TRBD1 or TRBD2 (5 bases each). The CDR3 has 16 residues. Germline CDR1 and CDR2: ENHRY and SYGVKD. The V end was cut by 2 bases, the J end by 2 bases, with 15 bases between. Here the CDR3 reads CAISERRGVGQETQYF. The CDR3 bases are TGTGCCATCAGTGAGCGCCGAGGGGTAGGGCAAGAGACCCAGTACTTC.

The V and J genes are TRBV7-2 and TRBJ2-2; TRBD2 agrees at 7 bases. The CDR3 covers 15 residues. After removal of 6 bases from V and 5 bases from J, the junction contained 9 bases not matched to a gene. Germline lookup yields CDR1 SGHTA and CDR2 FQGNSA. CDR3 DNA sequence: TGTGCCAGCAGTACTGCGCGGGAGAAGACCGGGGAGCTGTTTTTT. It codes for CASSTAREKTGELFF.

This clonotype was recorded a few times. V gene TRBV9 combines with J gene TRBJ1-1; D not certain. The CDR3 covers 13 residues. The germline gives CDR1 SGDLS, CDR2 YYNGEE. Trimming took 4 bases from V and 3 from J, leaving 10 bases between them. The CDR3 nucleotides are TGTGCCAGCAGCCCCAGTATGGACACTGAAGCTTTCTTT. Translation: CASSPSMDTEAFF.

In its sample, this clonotype was seen a few times. The chain recombines TRBV9 with TRBJ2-5; tentative D call: TRBD1 (7 bases). Per germline, CDR1 SGDLS and CDR2 YYNGEE. This CDR3 is 19 amino acids long. With 0 bases removed from V and 2 bases from J, the gap between germline ends came to 23 bases. For the CDR3, the DNA is TGTGCCAGCAGCGTAGCCGCCAGGGGGGTAGGAGAAACACAAGAGACCCAGTACTTC. Its translation: CASSVAARGVGETQETQYF.

The chain combines TRBV10-1 with TRBJ2-2, with D perhaps matching TRBD1 or TRBD2 (5 bases each). This CDR3 comprises 12 residues. CDR1 and CDR2 from the germline V gene are WNHNN and SYGVQD (reference sequence). CDR3 bases: TGCCGTGGGACGAAATTCACCGGGGAGCTGTTTTTT. Residues: CRGTKFTGELFF.

The chain links TRBV20-1 to TRBJ2-7; 10 nucleotides align to TRBD2. The CDR3 covers 14 residues. With V trimmed by 6 bases and J by 7 bases, 12 bases remained unmatched. Germline lookup yields CDR1 DFQATT and CDR2 SNEGSKA (reference sequence). The CDR3 loop is CSAPPPSGSVEQYF. The CDR3 nucleotides are TGCAGTGCCCCGCCGCCTAGCGGGAGTGTGGAGCAGTACTTC.

The chain recombines TRBV7-2 with TRBJ2-2, with D possibly being TRBD2 (5 bases). Per germline, CDR1 SGHTA and CDR2 FQGNSA. Trimming stripped 4 bases from V and 6 bases from J, with 15 bases between. This CDR3 is built from 15 residues. In nucleotides, the CDR3 is TGTGCCAGCAGCTCCCCCCGGCAGAGGGCCGGGGAGCTGTTTTTT. The encoded protein is CASSSPRQRAGELFF.

The gene calls are TRBV4-2 and TRBJ1-6, with D hard to call. With 0 bases removed from V and 14 bases from J, the gap between germline ends came to 14 bases. Germline CDR1 and CDR2: LGHNA and YNFKEQ. CDR3 size: 14 residues. The DNA of the CDR3 is TGTGCCAGCAGCCAAGAAAGAGGGCGCCGGACCCTCCACTTT. Its translation: CASSQERGRRTLHF.

The chain is built from TRBV18 and TRBJ2-6; 8 bases map to TRBD1. CDR3 length: 18 residues. Trimming took 1 base from V and 2 from J; bases not matched to a gene: 7. CDR1 is KGHSH and CDR2 is LQKENI in the germline V gene. The CDR3 DNA reads as TGTGCCAGCTCACCACTTCCGACGGACAGGGCTGGGGCCAACGTCCTGACTTTC. It is translated as CASSPLPTDRAGANVLTF. Combining the CDR3 with reference TRBV18 and TRBJ2-6 gives the whole variable domain NAGVMQNPRHLVRRRGQEARLRCSPMKGHSHVYWYRQLPEEGLKFMVYLQKENIIDESGMPKERFSAEFPKEGPSILRIQQVVRGDSAAYFCASSPLPTDRAGANVLTFGAGSRLTVL.

The rearrangement links TRBV7-8 to TRBJ2-7; TRBD1 agrees at 7 bases. V lost 2 bases and J lost 0; bases outside the gene matches: 16. Germline V gene sequence: CDR1 SGHVS, CDR2 FQNEAQ. This CDR3 contains 19 residues. The chain's CDR3 is CASSLSRDSQQTSSYEQYF. CDR3 nucleotide sequence: TGTGCCAGCAGCTTATCCCGGGACAGTCAACAAACCAGCTCCTACGAGCAGTACTTC.

The chain carries TRBV12-3 or TRBV12-4 and TRBJ2-7; 11 bases agree with TRBD2. The CDR3 is made up of 14 amino acids. V lost 6 bases to trimming and J lost 2 bases; unmatched junction nucleotides: 3. The CDR3 region is CASSRSGRAYEQYF. In nucleotides, the CDR3 is TGTGCCAGCAGCCGTAGCGGGAGGGCCTACGAGCAGTACTTC.

Only a few counts were recorded for this clonotype. The chain carries TRBV28 and TRBJ2-2, with D perhaps TRBD1 (6 bases). V gave up 3 bases and J gave up 1 base, with 9 bases separating them. The CDR3 spans 15 residues. CDR1 and CDR2 (germline): MDHEN, SYDVKM. CDR3 coding DNA: TGTGCCAGCAGTTTCGTCAGGGGGAACACCGGGGAGCTGTTTTTT. Translated, it gives CASSFVRGNTGELFF.